Each of the 12 T cell receptor beta chains below was sequenced from the same sample in a study of blood T cell repertoires in COVID-19. TCRdb's table, derived via immunoSEQ multiplex PCR, lists solely in-frame clones and lacks some. The sample holds approximately 260,000 clones; 70% to 90% are singletons and the top ten take less than 4.5%. Source material: peripheral blood. These TCRs come from a man between 18 and 29 years old with active or convalescent COVID-19.

The chain couples TRBV2 to TRBJ2-3; 7 bases align to TRBD1. CDR3 length: 15 residues. The germline V gene has CDR1 SNHLY and CDR2 FYNNEI. V shed 4 bases and J 1 base; nucleotides not matched to a gene: 5. The CDR3 protein is CASSGQGSRTDTQYF. The DNA of the CDR3 is TGTGCCAGCAGTGGACAGGGTAGCCGCACAGATACGCAGTATTTT.

This chain uses TRBV30 with TRBJ2-5, with TRBD1 matching over 9 bases. Germline V CDR1 and CDR2: GTSNPN, SVGIG (reference sequence). The CDR3 spans 14 residues. Trimming at V came to 3 bases and at J to 7 bases, leaving 9 bases not matched to a gene. Here the CDR3 DNA reads TGTGCCTGGAGCAAGGGACAGGGCTCGTCGACCCAGTACTTC. Encoded protein: CAWSKGQGSSTQYF.

The CDR3 protein is CASFRESNSPLHF. In DNA, the CDR3 is TGTGCCAGTTTCCGGGAATCAAATTCACCCCTCCACTTT. The chain recombines TRBV6-5 with TRBJ1-6; no definite D call. CDR1 MNHEY and CDR2 SVGAGI come from the germline V gene. This CDR3 region has 13 residues. Trimming removed 9 bases from V and 7 bases from J, with 13 bases in between.

Written as DNA, the CDR3 is TGTGCCAGCAGCCATGCCGTGCTAGCGGGAGAGGGCCATGAGCAGTTCTTC. Its protein product is CASSHAVLAGEGHEQFF. The V call is TRBV4-2, the J call TRBJ2-1, with 10 bases lining up with TRBD2. Looked up from germline, CDR1 is LGHNA and CDR2 is YNFKEQ. V was pared by 3 bases and J by 8 bases, with 13 bases of the junction left unmatched. This CDR3 region has 17 residues.

This chain connects TRBV6-4 to TRBJ1-4, with D perhaps TRBD1 (5 bases). CDR1 is MRHNA and CDR2 is SNTAGT in the germline V gene. This CDR3 has 10 residues. V lost 9 bases and J lost 10, with 9 bases in between. The CDR3 region is CARVGGKLFF. The CDR3 DNA sequence: TGTGCCAGGGTGGGGGGAAAACTGTTTTTT.

The chain carries TRBV7-9 and TRBJ2-3, with D maybe TRBD2 (5 bases). There are 14 residues in the CDR3. Germline V gene sequence: CDR1 SEHNR, CDR2 FQNEAQ (reference sequence). V was cut by 7 bases and J by 3 bases, with 14 bases left in between. The CDR3 loop is CASNQAPGTDTQYF. Here the CDR3 DNA reads TGTGCCAGCAACCAGGCCCCGGGGACAGATACGCAGTATTTT.

The chain is built from TRBV7-6 and TRBJ1-4; weak D call: TRBD1 (5 bases). Germline CDR1 reads SGHVS; CDR2 reads FNYEAQ. The CDR3 totals 17 residues. Trimming took 3 bases from V and 6 from J, leaving 20 bases between them. CDR3 sequence: CASSFDVFSGDYEKLFF. The CDR3 bases are TGTGCCAGCAGCTTTGATGTATTTTCTGGGGACTATGAAAAACTGTTTTTT.

V gene TRBV9 combines with J gene TRBJ2-3, with 10 nucleotides matching TRBD2. This CDR3 spans 15 amino acids. The germline V gene has CDR1 SGDLS and CDR2 YYNGEE. Trimming cost V 0 bases and J 4 bases; bases outside gene matches: 2. The CDR3 nucleotides read TGTGCCAGCAGCGTAGCTAGCGGGAGCCCAGATACGCAGTATTTT. It encodes CASSVASGSPDTQYF.

This clone was seen only a few times. The chain joins TRBV30 to TRBJ2-3; 9 nucleotides line up with TRBD2. The CDR3 has 15 residues. The germline gives CDR1 GTSNPN, CDR2 SVGIG (reference sequence). The V segment lost 2 bases and the J segment 5 bases; nucleotides outside the gene matches: 8. DNA for the CDR3: TGTGCCTGGAGTCCTGGCGGGAGGGCCTTAGATACGCAGTATTTT. The encoded protein is CAWSPGGRALDTQYF.

The CDR3 nucleotides read TGTGCCAGCAGCGATGGGACAGCCTACGAGCAGTACTTC. This encodes CASSDGTAYEQYF. This rearrangement joins TRBV9 to TRBJ2-7; 7 bases are shared with TRBD1. The V segment lost 3 bases and the J segment 2 bases; nucleotides outside the gene matches: 2. The CDR3 is 13 residues long. The germline gives CDR1 SGDLS, CDR2 YYNGEE.

The chain is built from TRBV9 and TRBJ2-5, with 8 bases identical to TRBD1. CDR1 is SGDLS, CDR2 YYNGEE, per germline. CDR3 length equals 13 residues. V lost 3 bases, J lost 4 bases, and 2 bases stayed unmatched. The CDR3 protein is CASSGGQGETQYF. The CDR3 DNA reads as TGTGCCAGCAGCGGAGGACAGGGAGAGACCCAGTACTTC.

In this sample, this clone turned up once. The genes are TRBV5-1 and TRBJ2-6; 9 bases match TRBD1. Germline V gene sequence: CDR1 SGHRS, CDR2 YFSETQ. V trimming: 4 bases; J trimming: 1 base; junction bases outside the gene matches: 12. The CDR3 sequence is 19 residues long. CDR3 region: CASSRGSGQGFSGANVLTF. The CDR3 bases are TGCGCCAGCAGCCGAGGGTCGGGACAGGGCTTTTCTGGGGCCAACGTCCTGACTTTC.